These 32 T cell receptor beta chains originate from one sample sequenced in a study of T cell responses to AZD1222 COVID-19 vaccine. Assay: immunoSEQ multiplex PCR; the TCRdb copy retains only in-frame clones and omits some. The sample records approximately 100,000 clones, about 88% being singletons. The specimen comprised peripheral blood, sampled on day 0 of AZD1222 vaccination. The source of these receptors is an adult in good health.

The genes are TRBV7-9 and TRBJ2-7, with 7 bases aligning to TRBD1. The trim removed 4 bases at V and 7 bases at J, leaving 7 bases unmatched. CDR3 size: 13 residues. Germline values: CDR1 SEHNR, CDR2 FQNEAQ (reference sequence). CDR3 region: CASSWGTAQEQYF. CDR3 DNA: TGTGCCAGCAGCTGGGGGACAGCACAAGAGCAGTACTTC.

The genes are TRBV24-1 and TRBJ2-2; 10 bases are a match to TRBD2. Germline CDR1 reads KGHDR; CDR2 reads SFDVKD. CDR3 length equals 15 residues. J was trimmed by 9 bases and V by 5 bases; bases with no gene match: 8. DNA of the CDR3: TGTGCCACCAGTGCTATTCTAGCGGGGGCTCGGGAGCTGTTTTTT. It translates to CATSAILAGARELFF.

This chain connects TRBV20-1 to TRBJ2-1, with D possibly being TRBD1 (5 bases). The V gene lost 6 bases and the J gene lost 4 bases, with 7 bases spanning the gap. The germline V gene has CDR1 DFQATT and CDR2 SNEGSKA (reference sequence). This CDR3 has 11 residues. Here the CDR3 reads CSAQEYNEQFF. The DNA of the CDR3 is TGCAGTGCACAGGAGTACAATGAGCAGTTCTTC.

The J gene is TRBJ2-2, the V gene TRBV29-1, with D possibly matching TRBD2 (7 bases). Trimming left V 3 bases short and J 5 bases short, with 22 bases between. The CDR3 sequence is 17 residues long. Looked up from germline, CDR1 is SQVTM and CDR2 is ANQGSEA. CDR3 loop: CSVDPSLGGRRTGELFF. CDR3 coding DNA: TGCAGCGTTGACCCATCGTTGGGGGGGCGTCGGACCGGGGAGCTGTTTTTT.

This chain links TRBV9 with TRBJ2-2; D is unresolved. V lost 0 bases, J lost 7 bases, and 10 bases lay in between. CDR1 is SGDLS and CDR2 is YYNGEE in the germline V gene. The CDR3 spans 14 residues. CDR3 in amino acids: CASSVAGSGGELFF. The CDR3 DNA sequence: TGTGCCAGCAGCGTAGCAGGTTCGGGCGGGGAGCTGTTTTTT.

CDR3 nucleotides: TGTGCCAGCAAGCGGGAGGACAATGAGCAGTTCTTC. Translating it yields CASKREDNEQFF. The gene calls are TRBV7-9 and TRBJ2-1, with TRBD2 matching 9 bases. In germline, CDR1 is SEHNR, CDR2 FQNEAQ (reference sequence). The CDR3 consists of 12 residues. V lost 7 bases to trimming and J lost 5 bases; unmatched junction nucleotides: 0.

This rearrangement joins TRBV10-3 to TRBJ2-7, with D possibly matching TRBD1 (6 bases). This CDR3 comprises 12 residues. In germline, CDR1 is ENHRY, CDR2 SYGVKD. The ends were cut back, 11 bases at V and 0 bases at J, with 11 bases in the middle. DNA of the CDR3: TGTGCCGCACAGGGAAGCTCCTACGAGCAGTACTTC. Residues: CAAQGSSYEQYF.

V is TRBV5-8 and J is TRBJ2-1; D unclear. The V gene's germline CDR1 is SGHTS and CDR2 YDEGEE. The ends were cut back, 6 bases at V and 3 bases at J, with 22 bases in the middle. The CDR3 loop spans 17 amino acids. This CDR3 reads CASTLGNTMMNYNEQFF. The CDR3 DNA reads TGTGCCAGCACCCTCGGAAATACTATGATGAACTACAATGAGCAGTTCTTC.

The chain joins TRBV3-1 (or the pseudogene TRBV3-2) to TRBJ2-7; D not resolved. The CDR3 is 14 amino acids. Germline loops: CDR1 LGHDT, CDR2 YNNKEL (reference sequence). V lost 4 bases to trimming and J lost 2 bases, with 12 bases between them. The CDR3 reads CASSLELSTYEQYF. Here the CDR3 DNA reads TGTGCCAGCAGCCTAGAATTATCTACCTACGAGCAGTACTTC.

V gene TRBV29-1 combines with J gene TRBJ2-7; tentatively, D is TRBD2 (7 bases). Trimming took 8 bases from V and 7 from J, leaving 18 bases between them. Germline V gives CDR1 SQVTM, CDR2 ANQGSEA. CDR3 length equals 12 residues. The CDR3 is CSLKGEGREQYV. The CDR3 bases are TGCAGCCTCAAGGGGGAGGGAAGAGAGCAGTACGTC.

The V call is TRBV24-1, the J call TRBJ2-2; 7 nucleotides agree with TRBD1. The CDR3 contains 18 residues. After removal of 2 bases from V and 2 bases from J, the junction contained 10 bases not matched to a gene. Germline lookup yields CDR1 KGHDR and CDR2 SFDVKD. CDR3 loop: CATSDSLRDRINTGELFF. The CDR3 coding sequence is TGTGCCACCAGTGATTCTCTCCGGGACAGAATAAACACCGGGGAGCTGTTTTTT.

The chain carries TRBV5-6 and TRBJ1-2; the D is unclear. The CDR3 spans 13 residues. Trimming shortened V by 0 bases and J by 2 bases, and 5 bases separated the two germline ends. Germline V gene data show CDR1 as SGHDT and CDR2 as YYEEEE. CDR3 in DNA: TGTGCCAGCAGCTTGGTCTCCAACTATGGCTACACCTTC. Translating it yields CASSLVSNYGYTF.

CDR3 DNA sequence: TGTGCCAGTAGCCCTACCCGGCAGGGCCGAAATTATGGCTACACCTTC. This translates into CASSPTRQGRNYGYTF. This chain joins TRBV19 and TRBJ1-2, with a weak D call TRBD1 (5 bases). CDR1 and CDR2 (germline): LNHDA, SQIVND (reference sequence). The V end was cut by 6 bases, the J end by 5 bases, with 22 bases between. CDR3 length: 16 amino acids.

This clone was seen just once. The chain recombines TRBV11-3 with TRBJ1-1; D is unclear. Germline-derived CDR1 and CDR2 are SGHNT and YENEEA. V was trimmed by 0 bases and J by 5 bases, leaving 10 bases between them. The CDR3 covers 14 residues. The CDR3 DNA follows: TGTGCCAGCAGCTTAGATCCCCCCGGAACTGAAGCTTTCTTT. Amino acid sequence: CASSLDPPGTEAFF.

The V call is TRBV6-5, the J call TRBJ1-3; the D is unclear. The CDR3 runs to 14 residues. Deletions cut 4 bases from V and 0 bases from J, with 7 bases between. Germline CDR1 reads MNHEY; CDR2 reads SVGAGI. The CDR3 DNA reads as TGTGCCAGCAGTTTAATGAACTCTGGAAACACCATATATTTT. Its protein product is CASSLMNSGNTIYF.

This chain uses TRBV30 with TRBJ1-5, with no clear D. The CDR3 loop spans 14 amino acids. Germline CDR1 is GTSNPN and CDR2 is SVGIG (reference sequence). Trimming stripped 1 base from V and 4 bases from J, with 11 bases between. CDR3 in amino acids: CAWSAEGTNQPQHF. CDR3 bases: TGTGCCTGGAGTGCGGAGGGAACTAATCAGCCCCAGCATTTT.

CDR3 DNA: TGTGCCAGCAACCCGCATAGGACTGACGATCAGCCCCAGCATTTT. This translates into CASNPHRTDDQPQHF. The chain carries TRBV2 and TRBJ1-5; D gene ambiguous. V was trimmed by 7 bases and J by 5 bases, leaving 18 bases between them. The CDR3 extends over 15 amino acids. Looked up from germline, CDR1 is SNHLY and CDR2 is FYNNEI.

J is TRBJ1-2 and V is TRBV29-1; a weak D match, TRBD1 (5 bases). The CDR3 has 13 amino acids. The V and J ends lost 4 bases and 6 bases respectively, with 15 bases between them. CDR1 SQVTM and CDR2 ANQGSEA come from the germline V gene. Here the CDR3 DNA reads TGCAGCGTTGCCGGGAGGGGCATGAATGGCTACACCTTC. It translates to CSVAGRGMNGYTF.

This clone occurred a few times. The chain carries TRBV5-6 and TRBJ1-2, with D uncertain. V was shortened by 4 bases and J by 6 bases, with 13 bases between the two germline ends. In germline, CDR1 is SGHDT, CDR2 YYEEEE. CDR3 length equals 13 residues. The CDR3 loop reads CASSEGRKDGYTF. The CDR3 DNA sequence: TGTGCCAGCAGCGAGGGCCGAAAGGATGGCTACACCTTC.

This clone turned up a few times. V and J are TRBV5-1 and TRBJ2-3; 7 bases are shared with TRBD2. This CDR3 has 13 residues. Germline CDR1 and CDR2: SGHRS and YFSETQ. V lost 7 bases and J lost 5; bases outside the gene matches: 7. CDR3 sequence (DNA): TGCGCCAGCGCGGCGGGAGTCTTAGATACGCAGTATTTT. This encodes CASAAGVLDTQYF.

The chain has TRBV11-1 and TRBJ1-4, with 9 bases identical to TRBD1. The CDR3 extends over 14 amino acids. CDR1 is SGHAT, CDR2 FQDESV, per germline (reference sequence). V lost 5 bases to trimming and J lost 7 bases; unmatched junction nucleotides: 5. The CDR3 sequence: CASSTGTGPEKLFF. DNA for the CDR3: TGTGCCAGCAGCACCGGGACAGGGCCTGAAAAACTGTTTTTT.

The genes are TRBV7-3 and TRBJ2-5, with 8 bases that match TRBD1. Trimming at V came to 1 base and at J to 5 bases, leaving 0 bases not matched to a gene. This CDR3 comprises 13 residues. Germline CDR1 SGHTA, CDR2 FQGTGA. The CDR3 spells CASSLNRGETQYF. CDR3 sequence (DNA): TGTGCCAGCAGCTTAAACAGGGGGGAGACCCAGTACTTC.

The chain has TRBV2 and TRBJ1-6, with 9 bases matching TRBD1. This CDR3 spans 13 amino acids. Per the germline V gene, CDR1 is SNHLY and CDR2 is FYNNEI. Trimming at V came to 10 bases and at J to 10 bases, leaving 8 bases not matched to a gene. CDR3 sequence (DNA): TGTGCCATAGAGACAGGGGGAGGATCACCCCTCCACTTT. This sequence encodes CAIETGGGSPLHF.

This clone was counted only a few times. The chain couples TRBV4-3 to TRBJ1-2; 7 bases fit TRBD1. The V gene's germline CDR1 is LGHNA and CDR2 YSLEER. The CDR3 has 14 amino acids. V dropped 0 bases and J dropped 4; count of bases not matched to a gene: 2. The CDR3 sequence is CASSQDRGAYGYTF. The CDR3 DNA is TGCGCCAGCAGCCAAGACAGGGGGGCCTATGGCTACACCTTC.

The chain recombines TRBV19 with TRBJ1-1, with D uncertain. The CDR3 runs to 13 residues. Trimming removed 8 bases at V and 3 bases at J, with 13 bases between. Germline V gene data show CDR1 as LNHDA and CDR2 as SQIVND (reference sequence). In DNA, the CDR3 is TGTGCCAGTTCCACAATGCAGTACACTGAAGCTTTCTTT. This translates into CASSTMQYTEAFF.

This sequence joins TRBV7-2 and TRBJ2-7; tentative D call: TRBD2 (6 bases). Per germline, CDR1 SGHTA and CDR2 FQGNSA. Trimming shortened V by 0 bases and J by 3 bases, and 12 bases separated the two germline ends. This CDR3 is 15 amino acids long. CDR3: CASSLASASVYEQYV. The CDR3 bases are TGTGCCAGCAGCTTAGCGTCGGCTAGCGTCTACGAGCAGTACGTC.

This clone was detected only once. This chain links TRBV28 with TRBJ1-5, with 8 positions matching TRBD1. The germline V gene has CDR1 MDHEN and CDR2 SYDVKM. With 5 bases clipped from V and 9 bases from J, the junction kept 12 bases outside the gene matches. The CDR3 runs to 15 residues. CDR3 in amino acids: CASSLTGQGLGPQHF. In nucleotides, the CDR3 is TGTGCCAGCAGTCTAACCGGACAGGGACTAGGGCCCCAGCATTTT.

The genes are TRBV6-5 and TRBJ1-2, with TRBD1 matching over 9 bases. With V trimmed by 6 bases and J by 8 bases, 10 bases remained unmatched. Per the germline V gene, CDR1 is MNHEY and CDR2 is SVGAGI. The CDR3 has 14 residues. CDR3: CASRQGGQGAGYTF. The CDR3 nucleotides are TGTGCCAGCAGGCAAGGGGGACAGGGAGCGGGCTACACCTTC.

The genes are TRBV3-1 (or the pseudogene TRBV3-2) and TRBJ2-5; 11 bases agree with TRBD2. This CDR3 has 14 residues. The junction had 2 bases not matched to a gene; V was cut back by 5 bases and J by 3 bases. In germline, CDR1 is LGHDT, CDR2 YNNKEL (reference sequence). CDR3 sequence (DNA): TGTGCCAGCAGCTCACTAGCGGGGGAAGAGACCCAGTACTTC. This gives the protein CASSSLAGEETQYF.

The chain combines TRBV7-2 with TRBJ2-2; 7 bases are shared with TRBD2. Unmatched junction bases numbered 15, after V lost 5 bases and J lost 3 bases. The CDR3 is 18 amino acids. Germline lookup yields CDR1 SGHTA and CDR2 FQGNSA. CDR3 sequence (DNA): TGTGCCAGCAGCCCCTGGGCCCTAGGGGCGGGAGACACCGGGGAGCTGTTTTTT. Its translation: CASSPWALGAGDTGELFF.

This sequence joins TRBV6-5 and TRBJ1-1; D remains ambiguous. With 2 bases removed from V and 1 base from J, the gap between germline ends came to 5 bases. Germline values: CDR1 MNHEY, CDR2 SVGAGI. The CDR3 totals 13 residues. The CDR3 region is CASSYLQNTEAFF. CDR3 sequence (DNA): TGTGCCAGCAGTTACCTCCAGAACACTGAAGCTTTCTTT.

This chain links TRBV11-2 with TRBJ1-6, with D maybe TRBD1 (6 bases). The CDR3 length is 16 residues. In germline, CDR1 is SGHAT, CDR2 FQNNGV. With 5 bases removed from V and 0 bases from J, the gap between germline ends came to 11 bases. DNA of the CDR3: TGTGCCAGCAGCCCTGGACAGCACTCCTATAATTCACCCCTCCACTTT. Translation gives CASSPGQHSYNSPLHF.